Below, one T cell receptor beta chain is given with its context. The germline gives CDR1 KGHSH, CDR2 LQKENI. The V end was cut by 0 bases, the J end by 0 bases, with 14 bases between. CDR3 length: 17 residues. This sample is drawn from a study of identifying expanded T cells in peripheral blood. During the collection period, no donor immune events like infections were recorded. Here immunoSEQ multiplex PCR was the method, and the copy in TCRdb shows in-frame clones only, minus some. The sample has about 76,000 clones, roughly 81% seen once; the top ten hold 15% to 20%. The rearrangement joins TRBV18 to TRBJ1-1; possibly TRBD1 for D (5 bases). The sample taken for sequencing was blood. This clonotype was obtained from a person aged 18-69 years in good health. The CDR3 spells CASSPPGGLGVNTEAFF. In DNA form, the CDR3 reads TGTGCCAGCTCACCACCGGGAGGGCTGGGGGTGAACACTGAAGCTTTCTTT.